A selection of T cell receptor beta chains follows, all from one sample in a study of T-cell memory formation after mild COVID-19. MiXCR, applied by TCRdb to the 5' RACE reads, yields one record per CDR3 protein. This table has about 260,000 distinct CDR3 sequences, under 8.5% appearing once. The sequencing sample was made of PBMCs or a T cell subset sorted from them (not recorded which). The receptors were gathered from a man aged 18 to 30 who had mild COVID-19 (a few samples of this study predate the infection). Cell type and time point are not known. The CDR3 runs from the conserved cysteine through the conserved F or W. A D gene is named only where the DNA matches it firmly. Some rows have no size entry. The others give once, few or many, or a class for an expanded clone.

cdr3_aa cdr3_nt d_call v_call clone_size j_call
CASSEILGSGELFF TGTGCCAGCAGTGAAATTTTGGGGTCCGGGGAGCTGTTTTTT NA TRBV2 few TRBJ2-2
CASSGDGPRTQYF TGTGCCAGCAGCGGAGATGGTCCTAGGACCCAGTACTTC NA TRBV9 NA TRBJ2-5
CASSSSGLTGAFF TGTGCCAGCAGCTCCAGCGGGCTCACAGGGGCTTTCTTT NA TRBV6-2/TRBV6-3 few TRBJ1-1
CASSPFAANYGYTF TGTGCCAGCTCACCGTTTGCAGCTAACTATGGCTACACCTTC NA TRBV18 NA TRBJ1-2
CASSSGQTDTQYF TGTGCCAGCAGCTCGGGACAGACAGATACGCAGTATTTT TRBD1 TRBV7-3 NA TRBJ2-3
CASSHWSNQPQHF TGTGCCAGCAGCCACTGGAGCAATCAGCCCCAGCATTTT NA TRBV3-2 few TRBJ1-5
CASSQSGTVNTEAFF TGCGCCAGCAGTCAGTCCGGGACAGTGAACACTGAAGCTTTCTTT TRBD1 TRBV23-1 few TRBJ1-1
CASSAQGRGVLMNTEAFF TGTGCCAGCAGCGCGCAGGGGAGGGGAGTCCTCATGAACACTGAAGCTTTCTTT NA TRBV12-3/TRBV12-4 many TRBJ1-1
CASSYQGAGPGNTIYF TGTGCCAGCAGTTACCAGGGGGCAGGTCCTGGAAACACCATATATTTT TRBD1 TRBV6-6 few TRBJ1-3
CASRPPGGYEQYF TGTGCCAGCAGGCCACCAGGGGGCTACGAGCAGTACTTC TRBD1 TRBV6-1 NA TRBJ2-7
CASSTSGPTKDTQYF TGTGCCAGCAGTACGTCCGGGCCAACAAAGGATACGCAGTATTTT NA TRBV27 NA TRBJ2-3
CASSSFQGPIGEKLFF TGCGCCAGCAGCTCCTTTCAGGGACCTATTGGGGAAAAACTGTTTTTT NA TRBV4-1 NA TRBJ1-4
CASSQVRGGDMPFF TGCGCCAGCAGCCAAGTTCGGGGGGGGGATATGCCTTTCTTT NA TRBV4-3 many TRBJ1-1
CSCGARGNQPQHF TGCAGTTGTGGGGCTAGAGGCAATCAGCCCCAGCATTTT NA TRBV20-1 NA TRBJ1-5
CASSRRGGAGPEAFF TGTGCCAGCAGCCGTAGAGGGGGGGCAGGGCCTGAAGCTTTCTTT NA TRBV6-5 many TRBJ1-1
CASSLHAGRNEQFF TGTGCCAGCAGCTTACACGCGGGGAGGAATGAGCAGTTCTTC NA TRBV7-9 few TRBJ2-1
CATSAPVQETQYF TGTGCCACCAGTGCCCCGGTTCAAGAGACCCAGTACTTC NA TRBV24-1 few TRBJ2-5
CASSLAVGLAGDTQYF TGTGCCAGCAGCTTAGCTGTCGGACTAGCGGGGGATACGCAGTATTTT TRBD2 TRBV7-9 few TRBJ2-3
CASSQDTGTGTLLGYEQYF TGCGCCAGCAGCCAAGATACCGGTACAGGGACCCTCTTGGGCTACGAGCAGTACTTC NA TRBV4-3 NA TRBJ2-7
CAARSGGAADTQYF TGTGCCGCCCGAAGCGGGGGGGCCGCAGATACGCAGTATTTT TRBD2 TRBV27 NA TRBJ2-3
CASSPLRQAPNEKLFF TGTGCCAGCAGTCCCCTCCGGCAGGCTCCTAATGAAAAACTGTTTTTT NA TRBV12-3/TRBV12-4 many TRBJ1-4
CASSFNTEAFF TGCGCCAGCAGCTTTAACACTGAAGCTTTCTTT NA TRBV5-1 many TRBJ1-1
CASSPSVGGVATNEKLFF TGTGCCAGCTCACCCTCGGTGGGGGGCGTCGCAACTAATGAAAAACTGTTTTTT NA TRBV18 many TRBJ1-4
CSVAQIHFLSTDTQYF TGCAGCGTTGCACAGATTCACTTTCTAAGCACAGATACGCAGTATTTT NA TRBV29-1 few TRBJ2-3
CASSSRQGLETQYF TGCGCCAGCAGCTCTCGACAGGGGTTAGAGACCCAGTACTTC TRBD1 TRBV5-1 NA TRBJ2-5
CASSQDTGGLQFF TGTGCCAGCAGCCAAGATACAGGGGGGCTGCAGTTCTTC TRBD1 TRBV4-2 few TRBJ2-1
CASSETGGTSSYNEQFF TGTGCCAGCAGTGAAACGGGCGGAACTAGCTCCTACAATGAGCAGTTCTTC NA TRBV2 few TRBJ2-1
CASSQPGTSGGSSTDTQYF TGTGCCAGCAGCCAACCCGGGACTAGCGGGGGGAGTAGCACAGATACGCAGTATTTT TRBD2 TRBV4-2 few TRBJ2-3
CASSLASGGVDTQYF TGCGCCAGCAGCTTGGCCAGCGGGGGGGTGGATACGCAGTATTTT TRBD2 TRBV5-1 NA TRBJ2-3
CASSFSRAAGYTF TGTGCCAGCAGCTTCTCCAGGGCTGCCGGCTACACCTTC NA TRBV5-4 NA TRBJ1-2
CATRGNEDGYTF TGTGCCACCAGGGGGAATGAGGATGGCTACACCTTC NA TRBV24-1 few TRBJ1-2